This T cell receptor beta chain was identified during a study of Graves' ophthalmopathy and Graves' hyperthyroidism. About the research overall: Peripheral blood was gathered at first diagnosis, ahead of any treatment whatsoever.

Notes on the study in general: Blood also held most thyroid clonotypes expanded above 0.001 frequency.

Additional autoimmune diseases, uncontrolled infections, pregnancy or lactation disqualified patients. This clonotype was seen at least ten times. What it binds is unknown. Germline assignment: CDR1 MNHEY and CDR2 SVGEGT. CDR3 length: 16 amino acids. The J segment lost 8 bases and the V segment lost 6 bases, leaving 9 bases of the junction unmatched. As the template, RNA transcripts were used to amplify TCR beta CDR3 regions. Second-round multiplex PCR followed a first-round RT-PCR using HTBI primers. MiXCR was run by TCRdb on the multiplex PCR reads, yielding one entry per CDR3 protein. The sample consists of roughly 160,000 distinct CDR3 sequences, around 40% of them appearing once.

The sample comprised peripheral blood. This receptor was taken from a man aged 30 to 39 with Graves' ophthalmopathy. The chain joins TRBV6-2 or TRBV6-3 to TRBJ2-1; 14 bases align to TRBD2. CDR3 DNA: TGTGCCAGCAGGAGACTAGCGGGAGGGCTGGTCCATGAGCAGTTCTTC. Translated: CASRRLAGGLVHEQFF.